The clone carrying this TCR beta chain turned up a few times. Its antigen remains unidentified. For the second PCR, which ran for 7 to 11 cycles, a sample-barcoded 5' primer and a J-beta primer mix were used. TCRdb passed the 5' RACE reads through MiXCR, listing each CDR3 protein once. The sample yields about 760,000 distinct CDR3 sequences, approximately 53% seen once. There were healthy Caucasian individuals from Russia, aged about 6 to 95, serving as donors. Germline V gene lookup returns CDR1 DFQATT and CDR2 SNEGSKA (reference sequence). Trimming removed 0 bases at V and 2 bases at J, with 14 bases between. CDR3 length: 15 residues. These data belong to a study of blood T cells in healthy people across ages. Whole-study findings and limits: There was a strong correlation between TCR beta diversity and naive T cell percentage.

This TCR was sampled from a middle-aged man in good health. The sequenced sample was blood. This chain uses TRBV20-1 with TRBJ2-7, with D unclear. CDR3 loop: CSARDISGSPYEQYF. For the CDR3, the DNA is TGCAGTGCTAGAGATATCTCCGGTTCCCCCTACGAGCAGTACTTC.